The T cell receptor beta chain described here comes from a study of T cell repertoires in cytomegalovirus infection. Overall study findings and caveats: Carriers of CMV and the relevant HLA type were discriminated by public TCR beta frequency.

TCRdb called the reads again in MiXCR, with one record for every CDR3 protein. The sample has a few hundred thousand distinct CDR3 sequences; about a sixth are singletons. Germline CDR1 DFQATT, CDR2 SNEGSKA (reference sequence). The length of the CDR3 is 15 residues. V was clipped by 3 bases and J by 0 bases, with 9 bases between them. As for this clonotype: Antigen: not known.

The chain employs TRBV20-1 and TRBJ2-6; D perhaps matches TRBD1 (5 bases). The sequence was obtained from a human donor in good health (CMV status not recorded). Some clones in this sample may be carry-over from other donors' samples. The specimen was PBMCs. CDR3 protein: CSASQGFSGANVLTF. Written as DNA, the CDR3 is TGCAGTGCTAGTCAGGGTTTCTCTGGGGCCAACGTCCTGACTTTC.